A selection of T cell receptor beta chains follows, all from one sample in a study of cytomegalovirus exposure and HLA in healthy donors. Some clones are missing from TCRdb's copy, which holds only in-frame ones; the method was immunoSEQ multiplex PCR. The sample includes about 190,000 clones, 60% to 80% of them seen just once. Source material: PBMCs. The receptor set was obtained from a woman younger than 35 in good health and CMV-seronegative. The CDR3 runs from the conserved cysteine through the conserved F or W. The D gene is left open where the match is weak. The size entry is marked missing in some rows and otherwise reads once, few, many or a size class.

J gene | clone size | V gene | D gene | CDR3 protein | CDR3 DNA
TRBJ1-1 | NA | TRBV27 | NA | CASSFSLGGRAFF | TGTGCCAGCAGTTTTTCCCTGGGAGGGCGTGCTTTCTTT
TRBJ2-3 | few | TRBV5-1 | TRBD2 | CASSRLTSGGDADTQYF | TGCGCCAGCAGCCGACTGACTAGCGGGGGGGACGCAGATACGCAGTATTTT
TRBJ1-1 | NA | TRBV7-9 | NA | CSSQYGFNTEAFF | TGTTCCAGCCAATACGGGTTTAACACTGAAGCTTTCTTT
TRBJ1-1 | NA | TRBV6-5 | NA | CASSYLGAGMNTEAFF | TGTGCCAGCAGTTACCTGGGGGCAGGGATGAACACTGAAGCTTTCTTT
TRBJ2-2 | NA | TRBV5-4 | TRBD1 | CASSLGDRATGELFF | TGTGCCAGCAGCTTGGGAGACAGGGCGACCGGGGAGCTGTTTTTT
TRBJ2-2 | NA | TRBV2 | NA | CASSEASTGELFF | TGTGCCAGCAGTGAAGCCTCCACCGGGGAGCTGTTTTTT
TRBJ1-5 | NA | TRBV19 | NA | CASSWAENQPQHF | TGTGCCAGTAGTTGGGCAGAGAATCAGCCCCAGCATTTT
TRBJ2-3 | NA | TRBV28 | NA | CASSLAGTTDTQYF | TGTGCCAGCAGTTTAGCAGGTACCACAGATACGCAGTATTTT
TRBJ2-7 | few | TRBV4-2 | TRBD2 | CASSPTGLAGGFYEQYF | TGTGCCAGCAGCCCAACGGGACTAGCGGGGGGTTTCTACGAGCAGTACTTC
TRBJ1-3 | NA | TRBV19 | TRBD1 | CASSTRTGTSSSGNTIYF | TGTGCCAGTAGTACCCGGACAGGGACCTCCAGCTCTGGAAACACCATATATTTT
TRBJ1-1 | NA | TRBV6-5 | NA | CASSPGGEAFF | TGTGCCAGCAGCCCCGGGGGTGAAGCTTTCTTT
TRBJ1-1 | NA | TRBV2 | TRBD1 | CASREPGQAEAFF | TGTGCCAGCAGAGAGCCCGGACAGGCTGAAGCTTTCTTT
TRBJ1-2 | once | TRBV6-5 | TRBD1 | CASSLNRDRGLYGYTF | TGTGCCAGCAGTTTAAACCGGGACAGAGGGCTCTATGGCTACACCTTC